The rows below give T cell receptor beta chains drawn from one sample of a study of beta chain features in type 1 diabetes. Libraries were prepared by immunoSEQ multiplex PCR; TCRdb keeps only in-frame clonotypes and omits some of them. The table has around 250,000 clones, roughly 13% seen once. The sequenced material came from naive CD4+ T cells from blood. Receptors were obtained from a man aged 25-40 years with type 1 diabetes. CDR3s include the opening cysteine and the closing phenylalanine or tryptophan. The D gene is left open where the match is weak. A clone size is listed for some rows: how often the clone was seen (once, few, many), or a class if it is expanded.

size	J	D	V	CDR3	DNA
few	TRBJ1-1	.	TRBV27	CASSLSLNTEAFF	TGTGCCAGCAGTTTATCCCTTAACACTGAAGCTTTCTTT
few	TRBJ1-5	TRBD1	TRBV5-1	CASSLEGGAGQPQHF	TGCGCCAGCAGCTTGGAAGGGGGCGCAGGTCAGCCCCAGCATTTT
few	TRBJ2-7	TRBD2	TRBV27	CASSLAGASYEQYF	TGTGCCAGCAGTTTAGCGGGAGCCTCCTACGAGCAGTACTTC
.	TRBJ1-1	.	TRBV11-2	CASSVGFGGKLAEAFF	TGTGCCAGCAGCGTCGGGTTCGGGGGGAAGCTTGCTGAAGCTTTCTTT
.	TRBJ2-1	.	TRBV6-6	CASSYSIPPQFF	TGTGCCAGCAGTTACTCTATTCCTCCCCAGTTCTTC
.	TRBJ1-5	TRBD1	TRBV7-2	CASSPGTGAHQPQHF	TGTGCCAGCAGCCCCGGGACAGGGGCCCATCAGCCCCAGCATTTT
few	TRBJ2-5	.	TRBV29-1	CSVGGFREETQYF	TGCAGCGTTGGGGGATTCAGGGAAGAGACCCAGTACTTC
.	TRBJ1-1	.	TRBV4-1	CASSQDLTGHMNTEAFF	TGCGCCAGCAGCCAAGATCTGACAGGACACATGAACACTGAAGCTTTCTTT
few	TRBJ1-2	TRBD1	TRBV27	CASSPGTGPSYGYTF	TGTGCCAGCAGTCCCGGGACAGGACCATCCTATGGCTACACCTTC
.	TRBJ2-5	.	TRBV4-1	CASSQEPRWETQYF	TGCGCCAGCAGCCAAGAACCCAGGTGGGAGACCCAGTACTTC
.	TRBJ2-3	TRBD1	TRBV6-5	CASSPTGGNSDTQYF	TGTGCCAGCAGCCCCACAGGGGGCAATTCGGATACGCAGTATTTT
.	TRBJ1-4	TRBD1	TRBV15	CAIGRDRGLEKLFF	TGTGCCATCGGCCGGGACAGGGGTTTAGAAAAACTGTTTTTT
.	TRBJ2-1	.	TRBV27	CASSLSTGGGARGEQFF	TGTGCCAGCAGTCTATCGACGGGCGGAGGGGCTAGGGGTGAGCAGTTCTTC
few	TRBJ1-4	TRBD1	TRBV29-1	CSVPGQGREKLFF	TGCAGCGTACCGGGACAGGGACGGGAAAAACTGTTTTTT
.	TRBJ1-1	.	TRBV30	CAWSMTGNTEAFF	TGTGCCTGGAGTATGACAGGGAACACTGAAGCTTTCTTT
few	TRBJ2-5	.	TRBV2	CAGADEETQYF	TGTGCCGGGGCAGACGAGGAGACCCAGTACTTC
few	TRBJ2-5	TRBD2	TRBV5-1	CASSASGTSGQETQYF	TGCGCCAGCAGCGCCTCCGGGACTAGCGGGCAAGAGACCCAGTACTTC
many	TRBJ2-6	.	TRBV7-9	CASSPQGAGANVLTF	TGTGCCAGCAGCCCACAGGGAGCTGGGGCCAACGTCCTGACTTTC
.	TRBJ2-7	.	TRBV20-1	CSVSRGSEQYF	TGCAGTGTTTCGAGGGGGTCGGAGCAGTACTTC
.	TRBJ2-5	.	TRBV29-1	CSVLQGSQETQYF	TGCAGCGTCCTCCAGGGATCCCAAGAGACCCAGTACTTC
few	TRBJ2-7	TRBD2	TRBV2	CASRDGGEQYF	TGTGCCAGCAGGGACGGGGGGGAGCAGTACTTC
.	TRBJ2-7	.	TRBV6-1	CASSVGGNSYEQYF	TGTGCCAGCAGTGTTGGCGGGAACTCCTACGAGCAGTACTTC
few	TRBJ2-4	TRBD1	TRBV9	CASSTTGQPQNIQYF	TGTGCCAGCAGCACCACGGGACAGCCACAAAACATTCAGTACTTC
few	TRBJ1-1	TRBD1	TRBV6-6	CASSFGTGGKNTEAFF	TGTGCCAGCAGTTTCGGGACAGGGGGGAAGAACACTGAAGCTTTCTTT
few	TRBJ1-2	.	TRBV2	CASSEAQGNDGYTF	TGTGCCAGCAGTGAAGCTCAGGGTAATGACGGCTACACCTTC